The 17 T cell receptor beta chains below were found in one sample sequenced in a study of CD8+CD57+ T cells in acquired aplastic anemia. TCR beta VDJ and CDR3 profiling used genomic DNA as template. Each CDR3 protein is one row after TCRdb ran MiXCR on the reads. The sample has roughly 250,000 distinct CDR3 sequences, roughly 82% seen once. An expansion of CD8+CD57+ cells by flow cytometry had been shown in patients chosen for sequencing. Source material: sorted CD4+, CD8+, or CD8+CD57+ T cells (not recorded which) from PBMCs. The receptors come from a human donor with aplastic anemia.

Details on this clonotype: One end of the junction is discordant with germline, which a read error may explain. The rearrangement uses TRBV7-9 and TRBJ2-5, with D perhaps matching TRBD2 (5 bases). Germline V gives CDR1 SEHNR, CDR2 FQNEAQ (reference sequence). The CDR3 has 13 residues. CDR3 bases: TGTGCCAGCAGCTCACGACGGGGAGAGACACAGTACTTC. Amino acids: CASSSRRGETQYF.

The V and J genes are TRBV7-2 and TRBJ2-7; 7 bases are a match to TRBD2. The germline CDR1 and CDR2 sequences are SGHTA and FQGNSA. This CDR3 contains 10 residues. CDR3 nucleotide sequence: TGTGCCAGCAGCGTAGCGGGGCAGTACGTC. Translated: CASSVAGQYV.

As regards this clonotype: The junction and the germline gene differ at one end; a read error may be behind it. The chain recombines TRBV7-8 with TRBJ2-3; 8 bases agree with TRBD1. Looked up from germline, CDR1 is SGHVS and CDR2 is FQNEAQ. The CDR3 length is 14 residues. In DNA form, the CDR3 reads TGTGCCAGCAGCTCCGACAGGGGAATCTATGAGCAGTACTTT. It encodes CASSSDRGIYEQYF.

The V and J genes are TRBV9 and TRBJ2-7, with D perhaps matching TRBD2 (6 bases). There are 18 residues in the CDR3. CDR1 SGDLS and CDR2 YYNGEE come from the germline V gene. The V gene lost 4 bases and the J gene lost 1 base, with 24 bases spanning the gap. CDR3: CASSLPGGRTELSYEQYV. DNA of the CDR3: TGTGCCAGCAGCCTACCAGGAGGGAGGACGGAGCTTTCCTACGAGCAGTACGTC.

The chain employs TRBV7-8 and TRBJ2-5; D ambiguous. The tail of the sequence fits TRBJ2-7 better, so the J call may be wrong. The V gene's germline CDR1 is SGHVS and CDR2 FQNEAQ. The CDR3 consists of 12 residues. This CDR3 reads CASSLPGAEQYV. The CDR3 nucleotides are TGTGCCAGCAGCTTACCCGGAGCCGAGCAGTACGTC.

The CDR3 DNA sequence: TGTGCCAGCAGCCAAGGGGGGGGACAGGGACACTCTGGGGCCAACGTCCTGACTTTC. Its translation is CASSQGGGQGHSGANVLTF. This rearrangement joins TRBV11-1 to TRBJ2-6; 9 bases line up with TRBD1. This CDR3 is built from 19 residues. The V gene end was trimmed by 5 bases and the J gene end by 0 bases; junction bases not matched to a gene: 11. CDR1 is SGHAT, CDR2 FQDESV, per germline (reference sequence).

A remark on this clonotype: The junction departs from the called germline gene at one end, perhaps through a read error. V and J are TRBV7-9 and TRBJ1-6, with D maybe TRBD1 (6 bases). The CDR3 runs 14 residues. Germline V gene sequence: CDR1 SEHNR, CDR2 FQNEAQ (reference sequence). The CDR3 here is CASRQGLAVTLLLF. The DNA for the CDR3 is TGTGCCAGCAGACAGGGCCTGGCGGTTACACTGCTCCTCTTT.

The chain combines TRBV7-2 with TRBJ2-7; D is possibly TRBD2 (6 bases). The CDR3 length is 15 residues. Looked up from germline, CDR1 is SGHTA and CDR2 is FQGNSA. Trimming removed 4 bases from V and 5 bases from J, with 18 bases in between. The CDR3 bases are TGTGCCAGCAGCTCTAGCGCCGGCCTGCCCCACGAGCAGTACTTC. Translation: CASSSSAGLPHEQYF.

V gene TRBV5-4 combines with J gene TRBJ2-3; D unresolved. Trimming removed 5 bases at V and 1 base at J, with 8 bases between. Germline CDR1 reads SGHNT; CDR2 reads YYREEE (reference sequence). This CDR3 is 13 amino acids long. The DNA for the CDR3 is TGTGCCAGCAGGGATACTGGCACAGATACGCAGTATTTT. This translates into CASRDTGTDTQYF.

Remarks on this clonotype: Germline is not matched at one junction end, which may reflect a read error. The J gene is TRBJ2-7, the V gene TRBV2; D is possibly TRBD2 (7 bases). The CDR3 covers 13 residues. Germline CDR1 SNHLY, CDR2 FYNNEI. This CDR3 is CSARGGDSHEQYF. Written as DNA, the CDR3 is TGCAGTGCTAGAGGGGGGGATTCCCACGAGCAGTACTTC.

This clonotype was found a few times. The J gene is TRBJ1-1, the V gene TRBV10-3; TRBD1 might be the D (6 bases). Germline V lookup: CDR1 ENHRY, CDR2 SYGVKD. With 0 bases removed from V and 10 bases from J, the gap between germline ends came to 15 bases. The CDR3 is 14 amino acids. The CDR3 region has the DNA TGTGCCATCAGTGAGTCTGTGCCGGGGGCGGGAGCTTTCTTT. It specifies CAISESVPGAGAFF.

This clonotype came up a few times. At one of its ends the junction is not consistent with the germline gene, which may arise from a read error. CDR3 nucleotides: TGCGCCAGCAGTAAGTCTCGGACTAGCGGAAAATACGAGCAGTACTTC. Amino acid sequence: CASSKSRTSGKYEQYF. The rearrangement links TRBV11-3 to TRBJ2-7, with 10 bases matching TRBD2. The CDR3 has 16 residues. Germline V gene lookup returns CDR1 SGHNT and CDR2 YENEEA.

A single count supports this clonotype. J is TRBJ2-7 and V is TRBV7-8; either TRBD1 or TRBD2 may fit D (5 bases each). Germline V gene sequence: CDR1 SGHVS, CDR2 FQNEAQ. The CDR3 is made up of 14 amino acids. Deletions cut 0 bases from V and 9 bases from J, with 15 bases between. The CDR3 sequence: CASSLAGRPDAQYV. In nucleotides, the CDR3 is TGTGCCAGCAGCTTAGCGGGACGTCCCGACGCGCAGTACGTC.

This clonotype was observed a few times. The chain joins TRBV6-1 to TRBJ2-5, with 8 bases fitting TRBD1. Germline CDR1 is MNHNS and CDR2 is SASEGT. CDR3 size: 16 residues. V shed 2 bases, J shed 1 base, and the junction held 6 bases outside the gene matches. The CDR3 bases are TGTGCCAGCAGTGAATTAACAGGGGGTAGCCAAGAGACCCAGTACTTC. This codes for CASSELTGGSQETQYF.

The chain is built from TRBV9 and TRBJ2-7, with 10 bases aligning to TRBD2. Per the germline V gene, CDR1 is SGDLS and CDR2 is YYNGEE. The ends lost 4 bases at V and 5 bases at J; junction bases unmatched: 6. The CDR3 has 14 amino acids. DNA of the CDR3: TGTGCCAGCAGCCGTCCTACTAGCGGGAACGAGCAGTACTTC. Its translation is CASSRPTSGNEQYF.

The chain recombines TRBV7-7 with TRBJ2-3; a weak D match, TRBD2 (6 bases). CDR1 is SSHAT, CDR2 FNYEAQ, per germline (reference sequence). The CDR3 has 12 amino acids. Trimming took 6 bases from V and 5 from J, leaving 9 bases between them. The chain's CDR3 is CASSPGGDTQYF. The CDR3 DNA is TGTGCCAGCAGTCCCGGGGGAGATACGCAGTATTTT.

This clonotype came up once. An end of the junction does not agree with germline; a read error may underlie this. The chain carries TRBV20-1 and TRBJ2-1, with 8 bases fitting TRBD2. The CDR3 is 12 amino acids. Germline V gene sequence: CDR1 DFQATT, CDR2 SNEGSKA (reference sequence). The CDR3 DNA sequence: TGCAGTGCTGGTGTACCGGGAGGGGCAAGGCTCTTC. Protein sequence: CSAGVPGGARLF.